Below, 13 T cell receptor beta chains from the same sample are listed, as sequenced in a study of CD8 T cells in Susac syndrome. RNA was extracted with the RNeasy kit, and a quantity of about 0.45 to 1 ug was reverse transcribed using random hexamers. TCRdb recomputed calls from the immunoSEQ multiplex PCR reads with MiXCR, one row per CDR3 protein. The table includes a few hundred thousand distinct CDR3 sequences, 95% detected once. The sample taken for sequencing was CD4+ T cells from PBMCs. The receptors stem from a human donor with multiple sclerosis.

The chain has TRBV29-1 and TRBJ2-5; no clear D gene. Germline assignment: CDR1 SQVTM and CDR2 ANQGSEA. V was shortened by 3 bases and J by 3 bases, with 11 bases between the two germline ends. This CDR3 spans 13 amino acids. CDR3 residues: CSVELVVEETQYF. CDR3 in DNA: TGCAGCGTTGAGCTAGTCGTCGAAGAGACCCAGTACTTC.

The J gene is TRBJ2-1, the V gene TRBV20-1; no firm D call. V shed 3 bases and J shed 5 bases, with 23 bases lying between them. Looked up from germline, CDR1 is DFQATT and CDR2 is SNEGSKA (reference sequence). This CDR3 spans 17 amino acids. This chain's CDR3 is CSASFYIIGRYDNEQFF. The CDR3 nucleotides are TGCAGTGCTAGTTTTTACATTATAGGGCGATACGACAATGAGCAGTTCTTC.

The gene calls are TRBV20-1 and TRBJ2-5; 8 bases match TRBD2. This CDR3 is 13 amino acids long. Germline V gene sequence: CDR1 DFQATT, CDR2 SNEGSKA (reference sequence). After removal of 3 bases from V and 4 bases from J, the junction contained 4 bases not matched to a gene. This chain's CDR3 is CSASTSGAETQYF. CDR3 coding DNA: TGCAGTGCTAGTACTAGCGGAGCAGAGACCCAGTACTTC.

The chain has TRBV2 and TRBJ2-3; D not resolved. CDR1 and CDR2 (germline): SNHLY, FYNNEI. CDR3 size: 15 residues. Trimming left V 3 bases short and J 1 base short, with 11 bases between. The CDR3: CASSESQVGTDTQYF. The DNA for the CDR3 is TGTGCCAGCAGTGAGTCCCAGGTTGGCACAGATACGCAGTATTTT.

CDR3: CASSRSHNEQFF. Written as DNA, the CDR3 is TGTGCCAGCAGCCGATCCCACAATGAGCAGTTCTTC. This sequence joins TRBV12-3 or TRBV12-4 and TRBJ2-1; D is ambiguous. V was shortened by 6 bases and J by 5 bases, with 8 bases between the two germline ends. CDR3 length equals 12 residues.

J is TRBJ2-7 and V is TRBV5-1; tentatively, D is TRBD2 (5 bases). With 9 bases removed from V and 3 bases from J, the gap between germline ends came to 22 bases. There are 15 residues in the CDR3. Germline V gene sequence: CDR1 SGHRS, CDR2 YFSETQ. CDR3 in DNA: TGCGCCACCAAGCCTCTAGCTTCGGGAAACTACGAGCAGTACTTC. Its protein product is CATKPLASGNYEQYF.

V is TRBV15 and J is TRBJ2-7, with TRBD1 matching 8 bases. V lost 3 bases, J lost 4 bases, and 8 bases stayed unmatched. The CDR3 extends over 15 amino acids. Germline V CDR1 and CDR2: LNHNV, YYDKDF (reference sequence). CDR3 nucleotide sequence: TGTGCCACCAGCAGCTGGACAGGGAGAATATACGAGCAGTACTTC. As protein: CATSSWTGRIYEQYF.

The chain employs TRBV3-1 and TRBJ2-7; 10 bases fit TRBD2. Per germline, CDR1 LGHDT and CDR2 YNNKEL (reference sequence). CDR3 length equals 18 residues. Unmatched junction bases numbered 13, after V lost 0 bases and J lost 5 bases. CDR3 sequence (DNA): TGTGCCAGCAGCCAAGAATCCGAAAGGCTAGCGGGGGTCCACGAGCAGTACTTC. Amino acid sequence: CASSQESERLAGVHEQYF.

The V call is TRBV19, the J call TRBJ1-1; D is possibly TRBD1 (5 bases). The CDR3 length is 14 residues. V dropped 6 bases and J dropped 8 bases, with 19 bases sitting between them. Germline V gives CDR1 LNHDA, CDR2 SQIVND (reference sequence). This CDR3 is CASRAGTAVREAFF. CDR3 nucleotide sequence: TGTGCCAGTAGGGCGGGGACGGCCGTGAGGGAAGCTTTCTTT.

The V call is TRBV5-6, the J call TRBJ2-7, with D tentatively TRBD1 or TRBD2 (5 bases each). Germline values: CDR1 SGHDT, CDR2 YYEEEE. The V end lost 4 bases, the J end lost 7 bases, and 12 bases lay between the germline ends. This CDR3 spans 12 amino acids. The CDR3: CASSPGREEQYF. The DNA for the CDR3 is TGTGCCAGCAGCCCGGGACGGGAAGAGCAGTACTTC.

DNA for the CDR3: TGTGCCAGCTCACCACGTGGGGGGCCAGAGAACTATGGCTACACCTTC. Protein: CASSPRGGPENYGYTF. The V gene is TRBV18, the J gene TRBJ1-2; perhaps TRBD1 as D (6 bases). V shed 1 base and J shed 2 bases, with 14 bases lying between them. CDR1 and CDR2 from the germline V gene are KGHSH and LQKENI. There are 16 residues in the CDR3.

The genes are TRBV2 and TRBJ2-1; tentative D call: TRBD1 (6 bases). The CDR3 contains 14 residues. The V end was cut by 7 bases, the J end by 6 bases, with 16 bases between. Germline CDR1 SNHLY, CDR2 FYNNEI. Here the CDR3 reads CASNTDSHGNEQFF. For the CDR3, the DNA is TGTGCCAGCAATACGGACAGCCACGGCAATGAGCAGTTCTTC.

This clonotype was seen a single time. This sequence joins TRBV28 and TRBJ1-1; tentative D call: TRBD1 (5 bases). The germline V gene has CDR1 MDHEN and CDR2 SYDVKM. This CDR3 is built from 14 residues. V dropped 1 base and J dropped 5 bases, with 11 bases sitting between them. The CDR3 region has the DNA TGTGCCAGCAGTTTATCCGGGGGAGGTACTGAAGCTTTCTTT. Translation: CASSLSGGGTEAFF.